This TCR beta chain was captured by sequencing in a study of blood T cell repertoires in COVID-19. About the research overall: Researchers got acute and convalescent COVID-19 samples from the United States, Italy and Spain. In each case, the material was cDNA or gDNA derived from T cells, B-cell-depleted T cells, or PBMCs.

V was clipped by 7 bases and J by 7 bases; unmatched bases: 3. The CDR3 consists of 11 residues. Per the germline V gene, CDR1 is SQVTM and CDR2 is ANQGSEA. Under the authors' procedure: Reference gene primers were amplified, and this amplification served to estimate nucleated cell counts. Sequencing was performed with immunoSEQ multiplex PCR; in TCRdb, only in-frame clones are kept and a portion is missing. Clone size and V and J calls were adopted from that table, with D and trimming inferred from the DNA. The sample carries approximately 200,000 clones, roughly 80% recorded once. Sequencing input: peripheral blood. The sequence came from a woman aged 80 or older with acute or convalescent COVID-19. V is TRBV29-1 and J is TRBJ1-4, with 7 nucleotides matching TRBD1. CDR3 nucleotides: TGCAGCGGGGGGACAGCTGAAAAACTGTTTTTT. Its protein is CSGGTAEKLFF.